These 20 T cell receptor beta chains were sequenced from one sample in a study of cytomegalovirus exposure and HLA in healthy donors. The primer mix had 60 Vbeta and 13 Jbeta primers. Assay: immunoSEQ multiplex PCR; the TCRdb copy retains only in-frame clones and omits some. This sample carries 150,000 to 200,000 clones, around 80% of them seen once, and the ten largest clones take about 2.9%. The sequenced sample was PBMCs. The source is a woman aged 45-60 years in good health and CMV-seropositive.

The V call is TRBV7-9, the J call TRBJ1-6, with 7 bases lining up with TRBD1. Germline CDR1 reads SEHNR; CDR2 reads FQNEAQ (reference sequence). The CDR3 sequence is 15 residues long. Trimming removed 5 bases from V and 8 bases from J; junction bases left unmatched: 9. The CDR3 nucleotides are TGTGCCAGCAGCCACCATTGGGACAGTGATTCACCCCTCCACTTT. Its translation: CASSHHWDSDSPLHF.

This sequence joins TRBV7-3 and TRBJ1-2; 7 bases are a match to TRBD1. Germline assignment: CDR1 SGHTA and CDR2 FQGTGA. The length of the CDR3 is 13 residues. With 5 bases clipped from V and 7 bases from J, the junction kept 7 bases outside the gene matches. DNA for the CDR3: TGTGCCAGCAGCCCTGGGACAGCTCGTGGCTACACCTTC. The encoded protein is CASSPGTARGYTF. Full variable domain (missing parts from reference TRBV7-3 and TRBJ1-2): GAGVSQTPSNKVTEKGKYVELRCDPISGHTALYWYRQSLGQGPEFLIYFQGTGAADDSGLPNDRFFAVRPEGSVSTLKIQRTERGDSAVYLCASSPGTARGYTFGSGTRLTVV.

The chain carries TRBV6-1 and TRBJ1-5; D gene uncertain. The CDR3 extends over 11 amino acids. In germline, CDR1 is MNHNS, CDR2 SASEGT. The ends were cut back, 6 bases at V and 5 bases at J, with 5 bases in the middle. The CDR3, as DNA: TGTGCCAGCAGCGAGGATCAGCCCCAGCATTTT. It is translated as CASSEDQPQHF.

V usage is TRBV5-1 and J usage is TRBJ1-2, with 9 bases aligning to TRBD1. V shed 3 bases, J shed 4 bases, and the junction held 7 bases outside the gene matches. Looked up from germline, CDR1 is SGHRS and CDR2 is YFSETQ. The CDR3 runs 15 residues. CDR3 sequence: CASSSRQGEGYGYTF. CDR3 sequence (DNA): TGCGCCAGCAGCTCTCGACAGGGGGAAGGCTATGGCTACACCTTC.

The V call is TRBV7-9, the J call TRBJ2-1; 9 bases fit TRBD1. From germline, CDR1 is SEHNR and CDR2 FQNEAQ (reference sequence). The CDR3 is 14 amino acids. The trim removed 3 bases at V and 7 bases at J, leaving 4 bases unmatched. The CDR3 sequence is CASSLGTGTNEQFF. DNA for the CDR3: TGTGCCAGCAGCTTGGGGACAGGGACTAATGAGCAGTTCTTC. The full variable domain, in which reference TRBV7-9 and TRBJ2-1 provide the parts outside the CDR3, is DTGVSQNPRHKITKRGQNVTFRCDPISEHNRLYWYRQTLGQGPEFLTYFQNEAQLEKSRLLSDRFSAERPKGSFSTLEIQRTEQGDSAMYLCASSLGTGTNEQFFGPGTRLTVL.

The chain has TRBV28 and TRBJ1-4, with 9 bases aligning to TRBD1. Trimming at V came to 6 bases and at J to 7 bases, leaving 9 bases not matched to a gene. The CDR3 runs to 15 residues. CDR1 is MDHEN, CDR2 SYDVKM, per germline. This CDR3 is CASRLNPGQGEKLFF. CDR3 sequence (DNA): TGTGCCAGCAGGCTCAACCCGGGACAGGGTGAAAAACTGTTTTTT.

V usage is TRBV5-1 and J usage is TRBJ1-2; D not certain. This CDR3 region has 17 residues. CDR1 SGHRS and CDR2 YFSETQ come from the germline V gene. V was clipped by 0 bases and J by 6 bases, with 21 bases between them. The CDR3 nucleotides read TGCGCCAGCAGCTTGGAACCCGGGAGCCTTACGAGCCATGGCTACACCTTC. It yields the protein CASSLEPGSLTSHGYTF.

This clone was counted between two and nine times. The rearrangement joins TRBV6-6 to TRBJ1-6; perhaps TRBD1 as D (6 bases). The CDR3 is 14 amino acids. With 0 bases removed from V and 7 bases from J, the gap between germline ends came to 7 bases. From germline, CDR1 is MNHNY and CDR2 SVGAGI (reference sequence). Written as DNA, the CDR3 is TGTGCCAGCAGTTACTCGAGGGGGAATTCACCCCTCCACTTT. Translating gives CASSYSRGNSPLHF.

The DNA for the CDR3 is TGTGCCAGCAGTTGGGGGCTGCGGGTGGGCTCCTACGAGCAGTACTTC. It specifies CASSWGLRVGSYEQYF. The chain couples TRBV27 to TRBJ2-7; D perhaps matches TRBD1 (6 bases). The V and J ends lost 4 bases and 0 bases respectively, with 16 bases between them. The germline gives CDR1 MNHEY, CDR2 SMNVEV (reference sequence). The CDR3 spans 16 residues.

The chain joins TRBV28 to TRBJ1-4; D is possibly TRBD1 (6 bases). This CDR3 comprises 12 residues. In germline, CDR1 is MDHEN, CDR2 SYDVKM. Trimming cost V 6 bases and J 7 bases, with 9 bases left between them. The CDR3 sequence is CASRRGAEKLFF. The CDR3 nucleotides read TGTGCCAGCAGGCGGGGGGCTGAAAAACTGTTTTTT. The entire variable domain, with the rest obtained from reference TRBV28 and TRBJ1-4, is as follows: DVKVTQSSRYLVKRTGEKVFLECVQDMDHENMFWYRQDPGLGLRLIYFSYDVKMKEKGDIPEGYSVSREKKERFSLILESASTNQTSMYLCASRRGAEKLFFGSGTQLSVL.

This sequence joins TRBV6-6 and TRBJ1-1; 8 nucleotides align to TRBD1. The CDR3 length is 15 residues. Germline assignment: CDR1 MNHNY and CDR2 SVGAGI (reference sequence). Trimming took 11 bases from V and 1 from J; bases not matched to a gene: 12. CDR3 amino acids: CAGRYRGDQNTEAFF. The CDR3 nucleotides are TGTGCCGGACGTTACAGGGGGGACCAGAACACTGAAGCTTTCTTT.

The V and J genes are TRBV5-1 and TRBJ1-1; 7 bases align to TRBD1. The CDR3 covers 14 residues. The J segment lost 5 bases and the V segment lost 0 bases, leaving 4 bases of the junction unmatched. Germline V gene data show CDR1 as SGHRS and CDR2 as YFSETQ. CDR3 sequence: CASSLDQGGTEAFF. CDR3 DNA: TGCGCCAGCAGCTTGGACCAGGGGGGTACTGAAGCTTTCTTT.

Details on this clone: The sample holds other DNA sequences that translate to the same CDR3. The CDR3 is CASSRYGYTF. Written as DNA, the CDR3 is TGTGCCAGCAGCCGCTATGGCTACACCTTC. The V gene is TRBV28, the J gene TRBJ1-2; D is undetermined. CDR1 is MDHEN, CDR2 SYDVKM, per germline. Trimming took 6 bases from V and 4 from J, leaving 3 bases between them. The CDR3 loop spans 10 amino acids.

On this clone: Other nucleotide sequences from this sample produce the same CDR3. The CDR3 sequence is CASSIGTSGSRRSDTQYF. CDR3 nucleotides: TGTGCCAGTAGTATCGGGACTAGCGGGAGTAGGCGGTCTGATACGCAGTATTTT. V gene TRBV19 combines with J gene TRBJ2-3, with 14 bases matching TRBD2. Per germline, CDR1 LNHDA and CDR2 SQIVND (reference sequence). Losses at the gene ends were 3 bases for V and 6 bases for J; bases not matched to a gene: 11. CDR3 length equals 18 residues.

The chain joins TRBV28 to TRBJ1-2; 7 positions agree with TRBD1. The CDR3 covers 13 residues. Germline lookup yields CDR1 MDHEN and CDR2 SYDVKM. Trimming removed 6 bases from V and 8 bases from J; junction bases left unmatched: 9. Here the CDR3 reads CASSETGAGGYTF. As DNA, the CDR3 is TGTGCCAGCAGCGAAACAGGGGCAGGCGGCTACACCTTC.

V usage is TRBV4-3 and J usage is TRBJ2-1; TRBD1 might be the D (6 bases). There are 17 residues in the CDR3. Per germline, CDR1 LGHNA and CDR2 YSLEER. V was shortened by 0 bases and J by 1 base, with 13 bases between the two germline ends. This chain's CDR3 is CASSQDGSRGSYNEQFF. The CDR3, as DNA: TGCGCCAGCAGCCAAGATGGGAGCAGGGGATCCTACAATGAGCAGTTCTTC.

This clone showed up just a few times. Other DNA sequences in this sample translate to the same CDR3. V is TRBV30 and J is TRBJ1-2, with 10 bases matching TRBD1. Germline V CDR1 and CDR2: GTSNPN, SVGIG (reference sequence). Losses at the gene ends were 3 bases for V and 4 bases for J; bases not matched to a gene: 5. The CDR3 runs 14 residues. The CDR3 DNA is TGTGCCTGGAGCCGGGACAGGGGAGGCTATGGCTACACCTTC. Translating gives CAWSRDRGGYGYTF.

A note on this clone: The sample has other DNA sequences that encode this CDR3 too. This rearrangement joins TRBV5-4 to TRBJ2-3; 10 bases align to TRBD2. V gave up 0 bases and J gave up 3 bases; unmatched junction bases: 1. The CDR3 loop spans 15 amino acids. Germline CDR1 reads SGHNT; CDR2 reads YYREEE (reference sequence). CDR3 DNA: TGTGCCAGCAGCTTGGCTAGCGGGAGTACAGATACGCAGTATTTT. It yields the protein CASSLASGSTDTQYF.

The CDR3 nucleotides are TGTGCCAGCAGTTTAAGGGGGCCGGCAGATACGCAGTATTTT. It yields the protein CASSLRGPADTQYF. The chain has TRBV27 and TRBJ2-3; 7 bases line up with TRBD1. Losses at the gene ends were 2 bases for V and 4 bases for J; bases not matched to a gene: 3. The CDR3 loop spans 14 amino acids. Germline V CDR1 and CDR2: MNHEY, SMNVEV (reference sequence).

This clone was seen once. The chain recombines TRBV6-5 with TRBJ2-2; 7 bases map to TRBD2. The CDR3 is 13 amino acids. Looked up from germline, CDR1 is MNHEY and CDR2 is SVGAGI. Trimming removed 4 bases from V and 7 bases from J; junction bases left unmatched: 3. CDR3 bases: TGTGCCAGCAGTTTCGAGCGGGGCGGGGAGCTGTTTTTT. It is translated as CASSFERGGELFF.